These 21 T cell receptor beta chains were sequenced from one sample in a study of blood T cell repertoires in COVID-19. Produced via immunoSEQ multiplex PCR; TCRdb's table is partial and in-frame only. Seen here are hundreds of thousands of clones, roughly 90% observed once, and the top ten hold about 10%. The sequencing sample was made of peripheral blood. These receptors were obtained from a woman aged 25-40 years with COVID-19, enrolled during active disease.

Here the CDR3 reads CASSGTGTQPQHF. Written as DNA, the CDR3 is TGTGCCAGCAGCGGTACAGGGACTCAGCCCCAGCATTTT. This chain joins TRBV7-9 and TRBJ1-5, with D tentatively TRBD1 (6 bases). The CDR3 totals 13 residues. With 5 bases removed from V and 6 bases from J, the gap between germline ends came to 11 bases. Germline CDR1 and CDR2: SEHNR and FQNEAQ (reference sequence). The whole variable domain, filled in from reference TRBV7-9 and TRBJ1-5, reads DTGVSQNPRHKITKRGQNVTFRCDPISEHNRLYWYRQTLGQGPEFLTYFQNEAQLEKSRLLSDRFSAERPKGSFSTLEIQRTEQGDSAMYLCASSGTGTQPQHFGDGTRLSIL.

This rearrangement joins TRBV7-2 to TRBJ1-5, with TRBD1 matching over 9 bases. Germline lookup yields CDR1 SGHTA and CDR2 FQGNSA. CDR3 length: 15 residues. J lost 7 bases, V lost 5 bases, and 9 bases had no gene match. CDR3 sequence reads: CASSVQGALGQPQHF. CDR3 nucleotides: TGTGCCAGCAGCGTACAGGGGGCGCTTGGGCAGCCCCAGCATTTT.

The chain joins TRBV4-2 to TRBJ2-3; possible D gene TRBD2, 5 bases. Trimming took 6 bases from V and 8 from J, leaving 18 bases between them. CDR1 LGHNA and CDR2 YNFKEQ come from the germline V gene. The CDR3 extends over 14 amino acids. As DNA, the CDR3 is TGTGCCAGCAGTGAAAGAGGGATAGCCTCTACGCAGTATTTT. It is translated as CASSERGIASTQYF.

The chain carries TRBV27 and TRBJ2-7; 9 nucleotides line up with TRBD2. In germline, CDR1 is MNHEY, CDR2 SMNVEV (reference sequence). The CDR3 has 14 amino acids. The J segment lost 5 bases and the V segment lost 6 bases, leaving 8 bases of the junction unmatched. The CDR3 loop reads CASRFRREGHEQYF. The CDR3 DNA follows: TGTGCCAGCAGGTTCAGGCGGGAGGGCCACGAGCAGTACTTC.

The genes are TRBV18 and TRBJ2-1, with 8 bases matching TRBD1. The CDR3 extends over 17 amino acids. The V and J ends lost 3 bases and 0 bases, in that order; junction bases with no gene match: 7. Per germline, CDR1 KGHSH and CDR2 LQKENI. The CDR3 DNA reads TGTGCCAGCTCACCTCAGGGGGCCCTCAGCTCCTACAATGAGCAGTTCTTC. Its translation is CASSPQGALSSYNEQFF.

The genes are TRBV18 and TRBJ2-2; 8 positions match TRBD2. The CDR3 is 15 amino acids. The trim removed 4 bases at V and 1 base at J, leaving 2 bases unmatched. Germline V gene data show CDR1 as KGHSH and CDR2 as LQKENI. In nucleotides, the CDR3 is TGTGCCAGCTCACAACTAGCGGAGAACACCGGGGAGCTGTTTTTT. Translation: CASSQLAENTGELFF.

The chain couples TRBV24-1 to TRBJ2-2; TRBD2 matches 8 bases. The germline gives CDR1 KGHDR, CDR2 SFDVKD. The CDR3 has 16 amino acids. Unmatched junction bases numbered 5, after V lost 2 bases and J lost 4 bases. The CDR3 bases are TGTGCCACCAGTGATTCCGAGCGGGAGTTCACCGGGGAGCTGTTTTTT. This sequence encodes CATSDSEREFTGELFF.

The chain is built from TRBV12-5 and TRBJ2-1; 8 nucleotides line up with TRBD2. CDR3 length: 13 residues. CDR1 and CDR2 from the germline V gene are LGHNT and FRNRAP. With 9 bases clipped from V and 4 bases from J, the junction kept 5 bases outside the gene matches. CDR3 coding DNA: TGTGCTAGCCGGGGGGGGTTATACAATGAGCAGTTCTTC. Its protein is CASRGGLYNEQFF.

V gene TRBV9 combines with J gene TRBJ2-5; 12 bases fit TRBD2. V was clipped by 3 bases and J by 4 bases; unmatched bases: 4. In germline, CDR1 is SGDLS, CDR2 YYNGEE. The CDR3 runs to 15 residues. CDR3 sequence: CASSGLAGAAETQYF. CDR3 nucleotides: TGTGCCAGCAGCGGACTAGCGGGAGCTGCAGAGACCCAGTACTTC.

The J gene is TRBJ1-5, the V gene TRBV12-3 or TRBV12-4; D not resolved. Trimming took 2 bases from V and 6 from J, leaving 8 bases between them. The CDR3 runs 13 residues. The CDR3 nucleotides read TGTGCCAGCAGTTTAAATGTTCGTCAGCCCCAGCATTTT. This sequence encodes CASSLNVRQPQHF.

The gene calls are TRBV24-1 and TRBJ1-5, with a possible D match to TRBD1 (6 bases). V lost 9 bases to trimming and J lost 5 bases, with 16 bases between them. The germline CDR1 and CDR2 sequences are KGHDR and SFDVKD. The CDR3 has 14 amino acids. The chain's CDR3 is CATLLVGAHQPQHF. CDR3 coding DNA: TGTGCCACCCTACTCGTGGGGGCACATCAGCCCCAGCATTTT.

The table lists this clone with a count of one. The rearrangement uses TRBV5-1 and TRBJ2-3; no definite D call. V dropped 0 bases and J dropped 0 bases, with 5 bases sitting between them. This CDR3 is built from 14 residues. CDR1 and CDR2 (germline): SGHRS, YFSETQ. The CDR3 sequence: CASSLDSSTDTQYF. The CDR3 DNA reads as TGCGCCAGCAGCTTGGACAGTAGCACAGATACGCAGTATTTT.

CDR3 nucleotide sequence: TGTGCCACCAGCAGGCCAGGGGGGAATCGCAATCAGCCCCAGCATTTT. It is translated as CATSRPGGNRNQPQHF. The J gene is TRBJ1-5, the V gene TRBV15; 7 bases map to TRBD1. Germline values: CDR1 LNHNV, CDR2 YYDKDF (reference sequence). After removal of 3 bases from V and 2 bases from J, the junction contained 7 bases not matched to a gene. The CDR3 totals 16 residues. Filled out from reference TRBV15 and TRBJ1-5, the complete variable domain reads DAMVIQNPRYQVTQFGKPVTLSCSQTLNHNVMYWYQQKSSQAPKLLFHYYDKDFNNEADTPDNFQSRRPNTSFCFLDIRSPGLGDTAMYLCATSRPGGNRNQPQHFGDGTRLSIL.

The CDR3 sequence is CASSQDRTDLNTEAFF. CDR3 DNA: TGCGCCAGCAGCCAAGATAGGACAGACTTGAACACTGAAGCTTTCTTT. The chain recombines TRBV4-3 with TRBJ1-1, with TRBD1 as a possible D gene (6 bases). Deletions cut 0 bases from V and 0 bases from J, with 11 bases between. The CDR3 consists of 16 residues. Germline-derived CDR1 and CDR2 are LGHNA and YSLEER.

V and J are TRBV5-1 and TRBJ1-2, with 10 bases lining up with TRBD1. This CDR3 has 15 amino acids. Germline V gene data show CDR1 as SGHRS and CDR2 as YFSETQ. The trim removed 4 bases at V and 4 bases at J, leaving 7 bases unmatched. CDR3 sequence: CASSPGTGAAYGYTF. CDR3 coding DNA: TGCGCCAGCAGCCCCGGGACAGGGGCGGCCTATGGCTACACCTTC.

This chain uses TRBV19 with TRBJ2-7, with TRBD1 as a possible D gene (6 bases). Trimming took off 4 bases at V and 6 bases at J, with 25 bases between the two ends. CDR1 and CDR2 from the germline V gene are LNHDA and SQIVND (reference sequence). The CDR3 runs 17 residues. The CDR3 reads CASSTTSQGPSFGEQYF. The CDR3 region has the DNA TGTGCCAGTAGTACGACATCACAGGGTCCCTCATTTGGCGAGCAGTACTTC.

This clone was detected only a few times. The chain joins TRBV29-1 to TRBJ1-5; 8 positions match TRBD1. Germline CDR1 and CDR2: SQVTM and ANQGSEA. This CDR3 spans 15 amino acids. V lost 4 bases to trimming and J lost 6 bases; unmatched junction nucleotides: 11. CDR3 bases: TGCAGCGTTGCGATTACTCAGGGGGCGAGTCAGCCCCAGCATTTT. Encoded protein: CSVAITQGASQPQHF.

J is TRBJ1-1 and V is TRBV9; D is perhaps TRBD1 (5 bases). The V end was cut by 6 bases, the J end by 6 bases, with 18 bases between. Germline CDR1 SGDLS, CDR2 YYNGEE. This CDR3 has 14 residues. Written as DNA, the CDR3 is TGTGCCAGCACGGGGGACTTAGCGAAGGCTGAAGCTTTCTTT. The encoded protein is CASTGDLAKAEAFF.

This clone was counted between two and nine times. The chain employs TRBV5-1 and TRBJ1-6, with D possibly being TRBD1 (5 bases). Germline V gene data show CDR1 as SGHRS and CDR2 as YFSETQ. This CDR3 comprises 13 residues. The germline V and J ends were trimmed by 6 bases and 3 bases, with 7 bases remaining between them. CDR3 DNA: TGCGCCAGCAAACAGGACTATAATTCACCCCTCCACTTT. Residues: CASKQDYNSPLHF.

CDR3 amino acids: CASSLNQGMNTEAFF. The CDR3 DNA follows: TGTGCCAGCAGCTTAAACCAGGGGATGAACACTGAAGCTTTCTTT. The genes are TRBV7-6 and TRBJ1-1; possible D gene TRBD1, 6 bases. The CDR3 covers 15 residues. V was pared by 2 bases and J by 0 bases, with 10 bases between. The germline gives CDR1 SGHVS, CDR2 FNYEAQ.

V and J are TRBV19 and TRBJ1-4; D remains ambiguous. Between the trimmed V and J ends, which lost 2 bases and 4 bases, there was a span of 5 bases. In germline, CDR1 is LNHDA, CDR2 SQIVND (reference sequence). This CDR3 contains 13 residues. The CDR3 spells CASSIPFNEKLFF. The CDR3 coding sequence is TGTGCCAGTAGTATACCCTTTAATGAAAAACTGTTTTTT.